This T cell receptor beta chain is drawn from a study of T cell responses to AZD1222 COVID-19 vaccine. Deletions cut 10 bases from V and 1 base from J, with 16 bases between. Germline lookup yields CDR1 MNHEY and CDR2 SVGAGI. The length of the CDR3 is 14 residues. The protocol was immunoSEQ multiplex PCR, while the TCRdb copy is restricted to in-frame clones and leaves out a portion. The table records fewer than 110,000 clones, 70% to 90% of them present only once. Some second doses came at about 4 weeks and others at about 12 weeks; these were pooled. The sample consisted of peripheral blood, taken 28 days after the second AZD1222 dose. The receptor was isolated from an adult who received the AZD1222 COVID-19 vaccine. V gene TRBV6-5 combines with J gene TRBJ1-1; maybe TRBD1 (5 bases). CDR3 coding DNA: TGTGCCACCCACTTGTTGGGACCGAACACTGAAGCTTTCTTT. The encoded protein is CATHLLGPNTEAFF.